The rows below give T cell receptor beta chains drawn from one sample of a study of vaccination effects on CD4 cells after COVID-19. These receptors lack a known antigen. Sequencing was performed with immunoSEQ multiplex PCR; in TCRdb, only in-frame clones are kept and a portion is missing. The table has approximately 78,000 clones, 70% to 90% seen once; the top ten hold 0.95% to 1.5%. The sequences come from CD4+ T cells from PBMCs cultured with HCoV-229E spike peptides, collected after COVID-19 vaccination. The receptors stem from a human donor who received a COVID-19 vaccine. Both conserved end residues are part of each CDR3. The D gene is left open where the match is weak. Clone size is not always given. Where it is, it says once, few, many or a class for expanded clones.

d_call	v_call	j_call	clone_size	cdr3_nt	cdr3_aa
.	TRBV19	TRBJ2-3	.	TGTGCCAGTAAACTAGGGGGGGGTAGAGATACGCAGTATTTT	CASKLGGGRDTQYF
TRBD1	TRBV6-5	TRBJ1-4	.	TGTGCCAGCAGTTACTCCGGGACAGGGTGGGAAAAACTGTTTTTT	CASSYSGTGWEKLFF
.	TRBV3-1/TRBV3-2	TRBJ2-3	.	TGTGCCAGCAGCCAAGATAATCGGCGGGGGCCGAGCACAGATACGCAGTATTTT	CASSQDNRRGPSTDTQYF
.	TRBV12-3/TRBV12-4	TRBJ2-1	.	TGTGCCAGCAGCAGGGGGGGCGATGAGCAGTTCTTC	CASSRGGDEQFF
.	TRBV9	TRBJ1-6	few	TGTGCCAGCAGCCTCAGCCCAGGGGACGGTTCACCCCTCCACTTT	CASSLSPGDGSPLHF
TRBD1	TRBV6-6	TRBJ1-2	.	TGTGCCAGCTCTAGGGACAGGGGTTTCGGCTACACCTTC	CASSRDRGFGYTF
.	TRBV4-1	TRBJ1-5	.	TGCGCCAGCAGCCAAGTCGGACGGGCGAGCGGGGGACTGCCCCAGCATTTT	CASSQVGRASGGLPQHF
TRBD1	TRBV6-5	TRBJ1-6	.	TGTGCCAGGGGTTCAGGGGGCGTTGGTTCACCCCTCCACTTT	CARGSGGVGSPLHF
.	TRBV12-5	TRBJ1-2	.	TGTGCTAGTGGTTTGACACCAGGCGGAGCTAACTATGGCTACACCTTC	CASGLTPGGANYGYTF
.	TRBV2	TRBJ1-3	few	TGTGCCAGCAGTGACCAGGGGCCGGGAAACACCATATATTTT	CASSDQGPGNTIYF
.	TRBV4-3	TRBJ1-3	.	TGCGCCAGCAGCCAAGAAGGAACCCGCTTAAACTCTGGAAACACCATATATTTT	CASSQEGTRLNSGNTIYF
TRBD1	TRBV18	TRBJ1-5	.	TGTGCCAGCTCGCCCGGACAGGGCAATCAGCCCCAGCATTTT	CASSPGQGNQPQHF
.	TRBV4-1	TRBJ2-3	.	TGCGCCAGCAGCCAAGTCGACAGGAGAAGCACAGATACGCAGTATTTT	CASSQVDRRSTDTQYF
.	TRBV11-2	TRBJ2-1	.	TGTGCCAGCAGCTTAGATGGTCGGCTTGAGGGCGATGAGCAGTTCTTC	CASSLDGRLEGDEQFF
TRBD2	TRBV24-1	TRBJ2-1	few	TGTGCCACCAGTGATCCTAGCGGGGTCGTTGAGCAGTTCTTC	CATSDPSGVVEQFF
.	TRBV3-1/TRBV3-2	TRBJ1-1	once	TGTGCCAGCACCCGACTACAGCAGAACACTGAAGCTTTCTTT	CASTRLQQNTEAFF
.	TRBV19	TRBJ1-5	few	TGTGCCAGTACACCCTATAGCAATCAGCCCCAGCATTTT	CASTPYSNQPQHF
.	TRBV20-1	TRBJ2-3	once	TGCAGTGCTAGTGGGGGGGCTGGCAGGGCTGGGACAGATACGCAGTATTTT	CSASGGAGRAGTDTQYF
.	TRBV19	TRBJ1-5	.	TGTGCCAGTAGTGATGACAGGATTACCTCCTATAGCAATCAGCCCCAGCATTTT	CASSDDRITSYSNQPQHF
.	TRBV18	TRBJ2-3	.	TGTGCCAGCTCAATAACCACAGATACGCAGTATTTT	CASSITTDTQYF
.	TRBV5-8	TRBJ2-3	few	TGTGCCGCGATTGGGGGTACGCAGTATTTT	CAAIGGTQYF
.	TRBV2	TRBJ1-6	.	TGTGCCAGCAAAAGCTCCTATAATTCACCCCTCCACTTT	CASKSSYNSPLHF
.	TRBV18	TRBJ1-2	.	TGTGCCAGCTCACCGGAACCCTACTATGGCTACACCTTC	CASSPEPYYGYTF
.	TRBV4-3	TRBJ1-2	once	TGCGCCAGCAGCCAAGTGCGTGGGGGCGTAGGGTATGGCTACACCTTC	CASSQVRGGVGYGYTF
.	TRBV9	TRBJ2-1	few	TGTGCCAGCAGCGTAGGGGGGTCCTACAATGAGCAGTTCTTC	CASSVGGSYNEQFF
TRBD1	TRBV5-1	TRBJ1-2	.	TGCGCCAGCAGCTTGGTAGGGACAGGGGGCAATGGCTACACCTTC	CASSLVGTGGNGYTF
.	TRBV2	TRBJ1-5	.	TGTGCCAGCAGTGTGGCTTTCAATCAGCCCCAGCATTTT	CASSVAFNQPQHF
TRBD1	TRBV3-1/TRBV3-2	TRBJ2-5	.	TGTGCCAGCAGCCTCAGGACAGGGGGCTCTGTCGAGACCCAGTACTTC	CASSLRTGGSVETQYF
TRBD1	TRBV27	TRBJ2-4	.	TGTGCCAGCAGATCGATAGGGGATCCAGGGGGAAAAAACATTCAGTACTTC	CASRSIGDPGGKNIQYF
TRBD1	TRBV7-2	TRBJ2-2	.	TGTGCCAGCAGCTTTAGGGCAGGGGGCACCGGGGAGCTGTTTTTT	CASSFRAGGTGELFF
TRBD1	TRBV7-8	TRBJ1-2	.	TGTGCCAGCAGCTTAGAGACAGGGGAACTCTATGGCTACACCTTC	CASSLETGELYGYTF
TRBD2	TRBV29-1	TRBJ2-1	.	TGCAGCGTTTTAGCGGGGGGGCAGAGATACGAGCAGTTCTTC	CSVLAGGQRYEQFF
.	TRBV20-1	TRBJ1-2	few	TGCAGTGTTGGGAGTTTCTACACCTTC	CSVGSFYTF
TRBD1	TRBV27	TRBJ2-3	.	TGTGCCAGCAGTTCGCGGACAGGAGCCACAGATACGCAGTATTTT	CASSSRTGATDTQYF
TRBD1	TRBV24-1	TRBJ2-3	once	TGTGCCACCAGTGATTTAGGCCAGGGGGCGGGCACAGATACGCAGTATTTT	CATSDLGQGAGTDTQYF
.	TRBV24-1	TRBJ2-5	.	TGTGCCACTTCGTCGGGAGAGACCCAGTACTTC	CATSSGETQYF
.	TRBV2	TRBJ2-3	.	TGTGCCAGCTCCCTCCAGGGGGGTACGCAGTATTTT	CASSLQGGTQYF
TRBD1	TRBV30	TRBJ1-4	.	TGTGCCTGGAGTTTGACAGGGGGGGTTAATGAAAAACTGTTTTTT	CAWSLTGGVNEKLFF
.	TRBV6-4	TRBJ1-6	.	TGTGCCAGCAGTGAGGTAGCTAATTCACCCCTCCACTTT	CASSEVANSPLHF